Listed here are 30 T cell receptor beta chains from one sample, sequenced in a study of vaccination effects on CD4 cells after COVID-19. The antigens these receptors bind are not known. The table came from immunoSEQ multiplex PCR; TCRdb's copy has only in-frame clones and leaves some out. This sample has fewer than 30,000 clones; approximately 80% occur once, and the top ten carry roughly 16%. Before any sequencing was done, the ViraFEST assay used viral peptide pools to expand antigen-specific CD4+ T cells. Researchers isolated CD4+ T cells once 9 to 11 days of culture had elapsed. Sometime from March through December 2020, the person acquired a SARS-CoV-2 infection that PCR confirmed. The sequenced sample was CD4+ T cells from PBMCs cultured with HCoV-NL63 spike peptides, obtained before COVID-19 vaccination. The receptors originated from a human donor who had a prior SARS-CoV-2 infection.

The chain joins TRBV11-3 to TRBJ2-3, with D perhaps TRBD2 (6 bases). Germline V gene sequence: CDR1 SGHNT, CDR2 YENEEA. V was trimmed by 2 bases and J by 2 bases, leaving 17 bases between them. This CDR3 is built from 17 residues. The CDR3 bases are TGTGCCAGCAGCTTAATCGGGGGAGGACATCTCACAGATACGCAGTATTTT. Translation gives CASSLIGGGHLTDTQYF.

The chain joins TRBV21-1 to TRBJ2-1; the DNA was not compared with TRBD1, the D call given in the table. TRBV21-1 is a listed pseudogene. CDR3 length: 15 residues. In DNA, the CDR3 is TGTGCCAGCAGCAACCGGGACAGGCCCTACAATGAGCAGTTCTTC. Encoded protein: CASSNRDRPYNEQFF.

The CDR3 DNA reads as TGTGCCTGGAGTAGAGGAGGGAATGGCTACACCTTC. This codes for CAWSRGGNGYTF. This chain joins TRBV30 and TRBJ1-2; D not certain. Trimming removed 2 bases from V and 6 bases from J, with 10 bases in between. CDR1 is GTSNPN and CDR2 is SVGIG in the germline V gene (reference sequence). This CDR3 spans 12 amino acids.

This clone was seen more than once but under ten times. V is TRBV6-2 or TRBV6-3 and J is TRBJ1-2, with D possibly matching TRBD1 (5 bases). Germline CDR1 is MNHEY and CDR2 is SVGEGT. This CDR3 contains 14 residues. The germline V and J ends were trimmed by 1 base and 0 bases, with 6 bases remaining between them. The CDR3 sequence is CASSYLDTNYGYTF. In DNA, the CDR3 is TGTGCCAGCAGTTACTTGGACACTAACTATGGCTACACCTTC.

This clone was picked up a small number of times. J is TRBJ1-2 and V is TRBV7-9; D might be TRBD1 (5 bases). The CDR3 extends over 14 amino acids. V lost 6 bases and J lost 5, with 16 bases in between. Germline CDR1 is SEHNR and CDR2 is FQNEAQ (reference sequence). The CDR3 loop is CASSPQGGAYGYTF. The CDR3 DNA sequence: TGTGCCAGCAGTCCCCAGGGTGGGGCGTATGGCTACACCTTC.

The chain joins TRBV2 to TRBJ1-2, with 9 bases aligning to TRBD1. Trimming took 7 bases from V and 4 from J; bases not matched to a gene: 10. The CDR3 has 15 amino acids. Germline V gene data show CDR1 as SNHLY and CDR2 as FYNNEI. The CDR3, as DNA: TGTGCCAGCACCAAAGGACAGGGGATTTTCTATGGCTACACCTTC. It yields the protein CASTKGQGIFYGYTF.

V usage is TRBV3-1 (or the pseudogene TRBV3-2) and J usage is TRBJ2-3; a possible D gene is TRBD1 (6 bases). With 5 bases removed from V and 8 bases from J, the gap between germline ends came to 20 bases. The CDR3 spans 15 residues. Germline CDR1 LGHDT, CDR2 YNNKEL (reference sequence). The CDR3 region has the DNA TGTGCCAGCAGCTTCCTCGACAGGCGGTTGGGTACGCAGTATTTT. This encodes CASSFLDRRLGTQYF.

This clone was counted once. The V gene is TRBV11-2, the J gene TRBJ2-1; D assignment may be TRBD1 or TRBD2 (5 bases each). Germline V lookup: CDR1 SGHAT, CDR2 FQNNGV. The CDR3 sequence is 13 residues long. Trimming stripped 5 bases from V and 4 bases from J, with 9 bases between. The CDR3 loop reads CASSGGPYNEQFF. The CDR3 DNA is TGTGCCAGCAGCGGGGGACCGTACAATGAGCAGTTCTTC.

V gene TRBV20-1 combines with J gene TRBJ1-1; D not resolved. The V end was cut by 3 bases, the J end by 3 bases, with 5 bases between. The CDR3 has 11 amino acids. Looked up from germline, CDR1 is DFQATT and CDR2 is SNEGSKA (reference sequence). Here the CDR3 reads CSASGYTEAFF. Written as DNA, the CDR3 is TGCAGTGCTAGTGGGTACACTGAAGCTTTCTTT.

The chain couples TRBV19 to TRBJ2-3; D is perhaps TRBD2 (6 bases). CDR1 and CDR2 from the germline V gene are LNHDA and SQIVND (reference sequence). This CDR3 has 15 residues. Trimming left V 3 bases short and J 3 bases short, with 13 bases between. The CDR3: CASSIGNSGTDTQYF. The DNA for the CDR3 is TGTGCCAGTAGTATCGGCAATAGCGGTACAGATACGCAGTATTTT.

This chain joins TRBV11-2 and TRBJ2-7, with a tentative D call TRBD1 (6 bases). The germline V and J ends were trimmed by 1 base and 5 bases, with 15 bases remaining between them. Germline V gene data show CDR1 as SGHAT and CDR2 as FQNNGV. The CDR3 has 15 amino acids. For the CDR3, the DNA is TGTGCCAGCAGCTTAGTGCTGTTCAGGGGCAACGAGCAGTACTTC. It translates to CASSLVLFRGNEQYF.

In nucleotides, the CDR3 is TGCAGCGTTGACCCCGGGAGAGGAACAGATACGCAGTATTTT. Its translation is CSVDPGRGTDTQYF. The chain joins TRBV29-1 to TRBJ2-3, with D possibly TRBD2 on 6 matching bases. The CDR3 runs to 14 residues. Germline V gene sequence: CDR1 SQVTM, CDR2 ANQGSEA. V dropped 3 bases and J dropped 3 bases, with 13 bases sitting between them.

Only one count was recorded for this clone. The rearrangement joins TRBV6-2 or TRBV6-3 to TRBJ1-1; TRBD1 matches at 10 bases. The CDR3 contains 12 residues. The J segment lost 12 bases and the V segment lost 5 bases, leaving 6 bases of the junction unmatched. CDR1 and CDR2 (germline): MNHEY, SVGEGT. Here the CDR3 DNA reads TGTGCCAGCAGTCACCGACAGGGGGCGACTTTCTTT. Translated: CASSHRQGATFF.

The table lists this clone with a few counts. For the CDR3, the DNA is TGTGCCAGCAGCTTGGGGTTAGGAAGCACAGATACGCAGTATTTT. This gives the protein CASSLGLGSTDTQYF. The chain recombines TRBV5-4 with TRBJ2-3; unclear D gene. The CDR3 length is 15 residues. Germline CDR1 SGHNT, CDR2 YYREEE (reference sequence). V lost 0 bases to trimming and J lost 0 bases, with 8 bases between them.

The chain combines TRBV19 with TRBJ2-7; D may be TRBD1 (6 bases). The CDR3 has 16 residues. The germline gives CDR1 LNHDA, CDR2 SQIVND (reference sequence). V was pared by 1 base and J by 0 bases, with 13 bases between. The CDR3 nucleotides read TGTGCCAGTAGTATAGCCACAGGGTGGAGCTCCTACGAGCAGTACTTC. Amino acids: CASSIATGWSSYEQYF. Looking up the rest from reference TRBV19 and TRBJ2-7 gives the full variable domain: DGGITQSPKYLFRKEGQNVTLSCEQNLNHDAMYWYRQDPGQGLRLIYYSQIVNDFQKGDIAEGYSVSREKKESFPLTVTSAQKNPTAFYLCASSIATGWSSYEQYFGPGTRLTVT.

The gene calls are TRBV7-6 and TRBJ2-5; 9 bases are a match to TRBD2. This CDR3 contains 15 residues. The J segment lost 4 bases and the V segment lost 0 bases, leaving 3 bases of the junction unmatched. Germline CDR1 SGHVS, CDR2 FNYEAQ. The CDR3 spells CASSLALAGRETQYF. The CDR3 nucleotides are TGTGCCAGCAGCTTAGCTCTAGCGGGGCGAGAGACCCAGTACTTC.

The CDR3 sequence: CAWSAHLAGGADTQYF. CDR3 sequence (DNA): TGTGCCTGGAGTGCTCACCTAGCGGGGGGGGCAGATACGCAGTATTTT. This chain uses TRBV30 with TRBJ2-3, with 12 bases that match TRBD2. Germline lookup yields CDR1 GTSNPN and CDR2 SVGIG (reference sequence). After removal of 1 base from V and 4 bases from J, the junction contained 6 bases not matched to a gene. The CDR3 contains 16 residues.

The chain combines TRBV7-2 with TRBJ2-1, with TRBD2 matching over 12 bases. The CDR3 has 16 amino acids. The J segment lost 6 bases and the V segment lost 6 bases, leaving 9 bases of the junction unmatched. Germline lookup yields CDR1 SGHTA and CDR2 FQGNSA. CDR3 protein: CASRFSSGGVSNEQFF. Written as DNA, the CDR3 is TGTGCCAGCAGATTCTCTAGCGGGGGGGTATCCAATGAGCAGTTCTTC.

This chain uses TRBV2 with TRBJ2-2; a weak D match, TRBD1 (6 bases). Trimming removed 6 bases from V and 6 bases from J, with 11 bases in between. Looked up from germline, CDR1 is SNHLY and CDR2 is FYNNEI. This CDR3 is built from 13 residues. CDR3 region: CASSPQGAGELFF. The CDR3 DNA is TGTGCCAGCAGCCCACAGGGAGCCGGGGAGCTGTTTTTT.

This clone was observed once. This chain's CDR3 is CASSLSEDEAFF. The CDR3 nucleotides are TGTGCCAGCAGTTTATCGGAAGATGAAGCTTTCTTT. The rearrangement uses TRBV12-3 or TRBV12-4 and TRBJ1-1; the D is unclear. V was cut by 2 bases and J by 7 bases, with 8 bases left in between. This CDR3 has 12 residues.

The chain joins TRBV2 to TRBJ1-4; 10 positions agree with TRBD1. The V and J ends lost 3 bases and 7 bases, in that order; junction bases with no gene match: 8. CDR1 and CDR2 from the germline V gene are SNHLY and FYNNEI. The CDR3 consists of 16 residues. CDR3 protein: CASSDIGTGVREKLFF. In nucleotides, the CDR3 is TGTGCCAGCAGTGATATCGGGACAGGGGTACGTGAAAAACTGTTTTTT. Full variable domain (missing parts from reference TRBV2 and TRBJ1-4): EPEVTQTPSHQVTQMGQEVILRCVPISNHLYFYWYRQILGQKVEFLVSFYNNEISEKSEIFDDQFSVERPDGSNFTLKIRSTKLEDSAMYFCASSDIGTGVREKLFFGSGTQLSVL.

J is TRBJ1-1 and V is TRBV29-1; tentative D call: TRBD1 (5 bases). The CDR3 is made up of 12 amino acids. Per the germline V gene, CDR1 is SQVTM and CDR2 is ANQGSEA. V lost 7 bases to trimming and J lost 5 bases, with 14 bases between them. CDR3 sequence reads: CSALTQGTEAFF. The DNA of the CDR3 is TGCAGCGCCCTAACCCAGGGAACTGAAGCTTTCTTT.

The table lists this clone with a few counts. The chain carries TRBV7-9 and TRBJ2-5, with D perhaps TRBD1 (5 bases). CDR1 and CDR2 from the germline V gene are SEHNR and FQNEAQ (reference sequence). Between the trimmed V and J ends, which lost 2 bases and 0 bases, there was a span of 10 bases. This CDR3 spans 15 amino acids. CDR3 sequence: CASSLQGGDQETQYF. CDR3 DNA: TGTGCCAGCAGCTTACAGGGTGGGGACCAAGAGACCCAGTACTTC.

The rearrangement links TRBV7-6 to TRBJ2-5; 8 positions agree with TRBD2. This CDR3 region has 14 residues. Trimming removed 5 bases from V and 5 bases from J; junction bases left unmatched: 7. Germline V CDR1 and CDR2: SGHVS, FNYEAQ. The CDR3 nucleotides are TGTGCCAGCAGCCGAAGCGGGGGTGTGGAGACCCAGTACTTC. Translation gives CASSRSGGVETQYF.

The V gene is TRBV9, the J gene TRBJ2-1, with 9 bases lining up with TRBD2. The CDR3 extends over 15 amino acids. After removal of 0 bases from V and 10 bases from J, the junction contained 8 bases not matched to a gene. Germline V gene sequence: CDR1 SGDLS, CDR2 YYNGEE. CDR3 region: CASSVEPTAGGEQFF. In DNA form, the CDR3 reads TGTGCCAGCAGCGTAGAGCCTACAGCGGGGGGCGAGCAGTTCTTC.

This clone was seen a few times. The chain couples TRBV4-1 to TRBJ2-2; the D call may be TRBD1 or TRBD2 (5 bases each). This CDR3 contains 14 residues. Trimming took 2 bases from V and 7 from J, leaving 11 bases between them. The germline V gene encodes CDR1 MGHRA and CDR2 YSYEKL. CDR3 bases: TGCGCCAGCAGCCAATGGGGGTGGAGCGGGGAGCTGTTTTTT. It translates to CASSQWGWSGELFF.

V gene TRBV7-8 combines with J gene TRBJ2-5, with 8 bases matching TRBD2. Germline-derived CDR1 and CDR2 are SGHVS and FQNEAQ. The CDR3 runs 15 residues. Trimming cost V 0 bases and J 5 bases; bases outside gene matches: 5. CDR3 sequence: CASSLAGLGGETQYF. The CDR3 DNA follows: TGTGCCAGCAGCTTAGCGGGACTAGGGGGTGAGACCCAGTACTTC.

V is TRBV7-8 and J is TRBJ1-1, with D uncertain. V lost 5 bases to trimming and J lost 3 bases, with 13 bases between them. CDR3 size: 14 residues. The germline gives CDR1 SGHVS, CDR2 FQNEAQ. CDR3 nucleotides: TGTGCCAGCAGCCTTAGGAGGTTGGACACTGAAGCTTTCTTT. Its protein is CASSLRRLDTEAFF.

The sample holds a few counts of this clone. The chain links TRBV5-8 to TRBJ2-7; a weak D match, TRBD1 (5 bases). V lost 3 bases to trimming and J lost 1 base, with 14 bases between them. The germline gives CDR1 SGHTS, CDR2 YDEGEE. The CDR3 consists of 15 residues. Here the CDR3 DNA reads TGTGCCAGCAGCTCCCGGACATCGCGGTCCTACGAGCAGTACTTC. Its translation: CASSSRTSRSYEQYF. Full variable domain (remainder filled in from reference TRBV5-8 and TRBJ2-7): EAGVTQSPTHLIKTRGQQATLRCSPISGHTSVYWYQQALGLGLQFLLWYDEGEERNRGNFPPRFSGRQFPNYSSELNVNALELEDSALYLCASSSRTSRSYEQYFGPGTRLTVT.

The chain is built from TRBV5-5 and TRBJ1-2; the match to TRBD1 covers 7 bases. Losses at the gene ends were 4 bases for V and 5 bases for J; bases not matched to a gene: 11. The CDR3 runs to 15 residues. Germline CDR1 SGHKS, CDR2 YYEKEE (reference sequence). The CDR3 spells CASSPDRPGGYGYTF. DNA of the CDR3: TGTGCCAGCAGCCCGGACAGGCCAGGAGGGTATGGCTACACCTTC.